This T cell receptor (beta chain) comes out of a study of immune evolution from preneoplasia to lung adenocarcinoma. Study conclusions and caveats: Clonality was highest in normal lung, lower in later-stage lesions apparently.

Assay used: immunoSEQ multiplex PCR; TCRdb lists only in-frame clones, some missing. This sample has about 7,800 clones; roughly 72% occur once, and the top ten carry 10% to 13%. Trimming removed 7 bases at V and 2 bases at J, with 15 bases between. The CDR3 totals 14 residues. In germline, CDR1 is MNHEY, CDR2 SVGAGI. A few counts support this clone. Antigen: not known. Patient tissue came from resections in Japan or China, 2014–2017. Two lung cancer pathologists independently confirmed each histologic diagnosis. The J gene is TRBJ2-7, the V gene TRBV6-5; D may match TRBD1 or TRBD2 (7 bases each). This TCR was sampled from a donor aged 70 or over with lung adenocarcinoma. Some clones in this sample may be carry-over from other donors' samples. Sequencing input: FFPE lung adenocarcinoma in situ tissue. This CDR3 is CASTRGGGPYEQYF. The CDR3, as DNA: TGTGCCAGCACCCGGGGAGGGGGCCCCTACGAGCAGTACTTC.